This T cell receptor (beta chain) was sequenced during a study of cytomegalovirus exposure and HLA in healthy donors (dated by TCRdb to about 2017). Some background on the complete study: In an earlier analysis of around 540 of the donors, 276 Gb of sequence data and some 100 million unique TCR beta sequences from approximately 180 million T cells were reported. Across roughly 420 genotyped donors of the cohort, an average of roughly 250,000 unique TCR beta nucleotide sequences per donor were sequenced, and about a sixth of those sequences were non-productive. In a later genetic analysis, genome-wide SNP genotypes for about three fifths of the roughly 670 donors were used, and that subset was treated as a discovery cohort. Along with the approximately 650-subject first cohort, a separate validation cohort of more than 90 different subjects was used. An earlier analysis of approximately 630 of the donors applied high-throughput TCR beta sequencing to assess whether each TCR beta V gene segment acted as functional or pseudogenic. HLA typing included class I and class II loci at four-digit resolution. Of the roughly 410 genotyped donors, 81% were placed in the genetic ancestry cluster associated with self-reported Caucasian donors. Donor age, sex, ethnicity and CMV serostatus were compiled alongside the repertoire data. To predict cytomegalovirus infection status, the study brought together high-throughput TCR immunosequencing, statistical association of individual TCRs with disease status, and machine learning. Five DR-DQ haplotypes were treated as single units for association and clustering because of strong linkage in the cohort. Around 330 gigabases of sequencing data and 70 million to 100 million unique TCR sequences made up an early release that covered roughly 670 HLA-typed donors. The study profiled the T cell repertoires of hundreds of subjects by immunosequencing and related them to cytomegalovirus serostatus. Every repertoire in the discovery cohort had been generated on one and the same sequencing platform. In the later analysis, no new phenotypic data were used to find candidate immune exposures; instead, reliance was placed on TCR beta sequences and their occurrence across donors. The study was designed to test whether signatures of past pathogen exposure could be identified by cataloging public T cell receptors. Typing coverage varied by locus: roughly 620-640 donors for A, B, C, DRB1 and DQB1; approximately 520 for DQA1; around 610 for DPA1; some 470 for DPB1. A later analysis re-analyzed previously published TCR beta repertoires from 660 or so donors and added high-resolution HLA genotyping to study TCR occurrence patterns.

Note on this clone: The antigen it binds to is not known.

General findings and caveats noted by the study authors: Most TCR sequences were seen in very few donors, while some public TCRs were found in many individuals. An association between a missense DCLRE1C variant and V-gene and J-gene trimming of TCR beta chains was found in a later genetic analysis and replicated in an independent cohort. For the cohort, immune exposure information was limited to CMV serostatus. A later analysis found that most CMV-associated TCR beta chains appeared HLA-restricted, with HLA associations seemingly driven largely by CMV exposure. A few of the identified cytomegalovirus-associated TCR beta chains were confirmed in vitro to be specific for cytomegalovirus antigens. This cohort had only TCR beta chains sequenced, and the lack of alpha or paired-chain data limited which features could be detected. Several of the top co-occurrence clusters appeared to be linked to parvovirus B19, influenza, CMV and Epstein-Barr virus, according to a later analysis. Linkage disequilibrium might explain the correlated functional status among segregating V segments, but an unknown experimental factor could not be ruled out. Sequencing depth was assumed to be roughly uniform across donors in the presence/absence analyses, though that assumption may not hold. In the study, 164 TCR beta chains were listed as associated with cytomegalovirus. A cluster of highly shared sequence variants was judged likely to be a technical artifact of the sequencing pipeline. In a later genetic analysis, fewer N-insertions in productive TCRs were reported among donors in an Asian-associated ancestry cluster than the roughly 700-donor mean. It was suggested by the authors that the approach could potentially be generalized to other disease states and immunological phenotypes. A later analysis found that HLA-associated TCR beta chains were more clonally expanded and had lower generation probabilities than equally common non-associated chains. Some IMGT-functional V segments, including TRBV6-2 and TRBV6-3, could not be distinguished by the 87-base-pair reads and were therefore excluded. In a later analysis, the rate of TCR association differed among HLA loci, with DRB1 alleles having the most associated TCRs and HLA-C alleles having the fewest. A further reported finding was that TCR beta sequences accurately predicted the HLA-A and HLA-B alleles for most subjects in the first cohort. Broadly in line with IMGT annotations, most TCR beta V segments showed up in productive rearrangements about 90% or about 30% of the time in an earlier analysis of 450 to 750 of the donors. The classifier was reported to diagnose cytomegalovirus status with high specificity and sensitivity in both the original cohort and the validation cohort. HLA typing was unavailable for some donors at each locus, so association tests used only the typed subset. A later analysis associated 17,000 or so TCR beta sequences with specific HLA alleles at a false discovery rate of 0.05. Because counts were too low, under 20 rarely observed V segments, including chromosome 9 orphons, were left out of the earlier analysis of several hundred of the donors. When HLA alleles, especially DR and DQ, strongly co-occurred, attributing TCR associations to individual alleles was difficult.

The cohort consisted of 600 to 750 healthy bone marrow donors. All cohort members were sampled while nominally healthy, although unrecorded immune exposures were likely present. The donor tested CMV seronegative and was one of the 352 seronegative cohort members. Each donor provided a peripheral blood sample, and peripheral blood mononuclear cells were used for TCR beta sequencing. Genomic DNA was extracted from the blood cell samples with the Qiagen DNeasy Blood Extraction Kit. Cut back by 2 bases and 2 bases, the V and J ends lie 12 bases apart. The CDR3 runs 16 amino acids, cysteine and phenylalanine included. Only the CDR3 DNA is retained, 48 bases long and in frame from the first base. CDR1 and CDR2 (SGHTA, FQGTGA) derive from the germline V gene. Library construction relied on the immunoSEQ multiplex PCR assay. The multiplex PCR relied on a mix of 60 forward primers for TCR Vbeta segments and 13 reverse primers for TCR Jbeta segments. The CDR3 region of rearranged TCR beta genes was amplified from genomic DNA by a multiplex PCR assay. The amplified TCR beta libraries were sequenced on the Illumina HiSeq System as 87-base-pair reads. For the original study's pipeline: A later analysis tallied some 79 million unique TCR beta chains across the approximately 670 repertoires, and approximately 11 million of those chains were shared by two or more donors. To remove PCR and sequencing errors, raw reads were error-corrected and collapsed into unique sequences using a nearest-neighbor algorithm that merged closely related sequences. V, D and J gene segments were assigned by aligning CDR3 sequences to IMGT reference sequences. For a sequence to be retained, a match of at least six nucleotides was required to both a V gene segment and a J gene segment. Rearrangements were called productive when the CDR3 lacked stop codons and stayed in frame with V and J; all others were non-productive. Following IMGT convention, CDR3 was defined as the stretch from the second conserved V-encoded cysteine up to the conserved J-encoded phenylalanine. The earlier analysis of approximately 590 of the donors excluded any sequence lacking an unambiguous match to a single V gene segment. In an earlier analysis of more than 500 of the donors, a V segment was called functional when productive rearrangements were above 56.7%, and segregating when the standard deviation between donors exceeded 5%. To diagnose cytomegalovirus status from the catalog of TCR beta chain sequences, a statistical classification framework was built. V and J gene assignment, in a later analysis, came from comparing TCR nucleotide sequences with IMGT/GENE-DB human TR gene sequences. In a later analysis, CDR3 sequences and most-parsimonious VDJ recombination scenarios were assigned using the TCRdist pipeline. A later analysis defined each TCR beta chain by its CDR3 amino acid sequence plus V-gene family, and excluded reads lacking a unique V-gene family. In a later analysis, 450 to 600 highly shared, low-generation-probability nucleotide sequences were removed to address suspected cross-contamination and a sequencing artifact. In a later analysis, a clonal expansion index was calculated for each public chain from normalized within-repertoire ranks of inferred template counts. In a later analysis, generation probabilities were computed with a VDJ recombination model fitted to out-of-frame rearrangements, and the resulting probabilities were checked against IGoR. A later analysis scored TCR-TCR, TCR-HLA and TCR-CMV co-occurrence with hypergeometric tests, applying a repertoire-size bias correction to TCR pairs. False discovery rates were estimated in a later analysis by permuting HLA or CMV assignments 20 times. In a later analysis, co-occurring TCRs were grouped with DBSCAN, and TCRdist sequence similarity was added when clustering was performed within HLA-allele-positive subsets. Co-occurrence clustering excluded repertoires with fewer than 30,000 or more than 120,000 public chains, plus five with anomalous nucleotide sharing. TCRdb stores this immuneACCESS table with in-frame sequences only. Part of the clones is absent; in the studies checked, under half of the shortfall reflects unresolved V genes, and no reason is known for the rest. The V and J calls and clone size come from that table; D and trimming were worked out from the DNA. The sample's records list around 130,000 clones. Of the sample, around 1.5% is held by the ten largest clones.

Rearrangement joined TRBV7-3 to TRBJ2-2, with TRBD2 perhaps the D gene, on 6 matching bases. The sequenced sample was PBMCs. This sequence was found in a woman aged 40 to 50 in good health and CMV-seronegative. The bases read TGTGCCAGCAGCTTAGCCCCGGGGGTCAACACCGGGGAGCTGTTTTTT. This yields the protein CASSLAPGVNTGELFF.